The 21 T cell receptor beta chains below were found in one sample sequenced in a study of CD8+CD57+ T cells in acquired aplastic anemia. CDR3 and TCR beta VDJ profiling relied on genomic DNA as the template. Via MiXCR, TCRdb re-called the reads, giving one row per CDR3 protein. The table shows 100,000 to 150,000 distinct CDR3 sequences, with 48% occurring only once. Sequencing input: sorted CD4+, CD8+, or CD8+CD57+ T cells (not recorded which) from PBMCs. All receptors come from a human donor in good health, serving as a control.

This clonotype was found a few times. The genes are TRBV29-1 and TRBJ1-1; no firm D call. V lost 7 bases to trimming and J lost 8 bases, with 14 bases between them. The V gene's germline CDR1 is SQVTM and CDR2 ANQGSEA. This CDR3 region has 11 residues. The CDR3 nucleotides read TGCAGCGCCGCCGCAGATGTGGAAGCTTTCTTT. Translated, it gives CSAAADVEAFF.

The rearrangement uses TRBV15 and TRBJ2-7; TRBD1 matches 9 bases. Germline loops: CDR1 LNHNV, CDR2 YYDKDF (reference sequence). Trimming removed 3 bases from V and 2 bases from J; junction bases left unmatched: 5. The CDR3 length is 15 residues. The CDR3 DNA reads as TGTGCCACCAGCAGCGGGACAGGGAGGACCTACGAGCAGTACTTC. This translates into CATSSGTGRTYEQYF.

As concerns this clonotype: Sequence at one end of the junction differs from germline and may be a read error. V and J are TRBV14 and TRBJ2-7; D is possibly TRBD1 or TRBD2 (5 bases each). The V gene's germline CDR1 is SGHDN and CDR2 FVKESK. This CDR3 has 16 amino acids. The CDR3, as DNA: TGTGCCAGCAGTCCCAGGGAGTTCGCGAACACCGGGGAGCTGTACTTC. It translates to CASSPREFANTGELYF.

This CDR3 is CATSPSVNYGYTF. The DNA for the CDR3 is TGTGCCACCAGTCCGAGCGTTAACTATGGCTACACCTTC. This chain joins TRBV24-1 and TRBJ1-2; D is unresolved. Looked up from germline, CDR1 is KGHDR and CDR2 is SFDVKD. V lost 6 bases, J lost 1 base, and 8 bases lay in between. The CDR3 consists of 13 residues.

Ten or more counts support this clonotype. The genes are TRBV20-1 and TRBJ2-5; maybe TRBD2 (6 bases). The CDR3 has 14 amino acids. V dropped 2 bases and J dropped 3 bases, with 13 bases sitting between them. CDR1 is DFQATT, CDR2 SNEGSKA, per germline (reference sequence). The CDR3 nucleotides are TGCAGTGCTAGAACTAGCCGCTGGGAAGAGACCCAGTACTTC. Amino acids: CSARTSRWEETQYF.

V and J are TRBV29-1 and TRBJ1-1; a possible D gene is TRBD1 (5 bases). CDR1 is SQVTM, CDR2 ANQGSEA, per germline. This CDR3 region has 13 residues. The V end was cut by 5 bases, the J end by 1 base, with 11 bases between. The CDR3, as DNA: TGCAGCGTTTGGTTGGGGGGGAACACTGAAGCTTTCTTT. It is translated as CSVWLGGNTEAFF.

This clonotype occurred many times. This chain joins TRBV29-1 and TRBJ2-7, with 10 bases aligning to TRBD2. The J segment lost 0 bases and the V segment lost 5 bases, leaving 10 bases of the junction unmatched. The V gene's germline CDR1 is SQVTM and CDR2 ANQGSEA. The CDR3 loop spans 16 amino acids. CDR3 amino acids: CSVSGLLAGPSYEQYF. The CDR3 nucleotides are TGCAGCGTTTCAGGGCTACTAGCGGGGCCCTCCTACGAGCAGTACTTC.

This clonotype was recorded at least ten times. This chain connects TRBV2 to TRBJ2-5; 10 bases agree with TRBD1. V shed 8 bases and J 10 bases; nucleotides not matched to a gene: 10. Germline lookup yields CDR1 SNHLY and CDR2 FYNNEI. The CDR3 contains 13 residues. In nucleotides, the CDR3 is TGTGCCAGCGAGACCGGGACAGGGGTGAGCCAGTACTTC. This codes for CASETGTGVSQYF.

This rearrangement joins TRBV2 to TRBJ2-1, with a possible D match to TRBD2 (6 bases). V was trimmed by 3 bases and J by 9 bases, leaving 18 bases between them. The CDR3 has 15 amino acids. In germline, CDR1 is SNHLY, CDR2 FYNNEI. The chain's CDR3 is CASSDRGYRSGEQFF. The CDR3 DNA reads TGTGCCAGCAGTGATCGGGGGTACAGGAGTGGTGAGCAGTTCTTC. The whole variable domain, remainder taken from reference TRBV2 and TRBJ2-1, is EPEVTQTPSHQVTQMGQEVILRCVPISNHLYFYWYRQILGQKVEFLVSFYNNEISEKSEIFDDQFSVERPDGSNFTLKIRSTKLEDSAMYFCASSDRGYRSGEQFFGPGTRLTVL.

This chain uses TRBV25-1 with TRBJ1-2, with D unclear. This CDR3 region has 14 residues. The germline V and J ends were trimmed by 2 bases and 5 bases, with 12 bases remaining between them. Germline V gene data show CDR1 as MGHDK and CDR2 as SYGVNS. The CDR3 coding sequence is TGTGCCAGCAGTGAAGGTACCTCGCGATATGGCTACACCTTC. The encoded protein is CASSEGTSRYGYTF.

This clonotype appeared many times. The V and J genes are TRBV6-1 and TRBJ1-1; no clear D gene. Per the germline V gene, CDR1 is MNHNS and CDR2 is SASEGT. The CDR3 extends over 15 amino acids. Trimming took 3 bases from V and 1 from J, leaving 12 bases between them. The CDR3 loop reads CASSDQRAWNTEAFF. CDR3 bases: TGTGCCAGCAGTGACCAAAGGGCCTGGAACACTGAAGCTTTCTTT.

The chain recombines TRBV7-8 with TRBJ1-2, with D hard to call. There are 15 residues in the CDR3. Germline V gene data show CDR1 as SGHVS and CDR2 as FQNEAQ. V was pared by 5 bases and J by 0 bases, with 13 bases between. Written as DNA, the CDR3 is TGTGCCAGCAGCCCCGCATTAGGTCCTAACTATGGCTACACCTTC. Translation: CASSPALGPNYGYTF.

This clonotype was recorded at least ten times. CDR3 residues: CASSLDGLAGVTQYF. CDR3 bases: TGTGCCAGCAGCTTAGACGGACTAGCGGGGGTTACGCAGTATTTT. This chain uses TRBV11-2 with TRBJ2-3; 13 bases match TRBD2. V lost 0 bases, J lost 8 bases, and 2 bases stayed unmatched. This CDR3 has 15 residues. Germline CDR1 is SGHAT and CDR2 is FQNNGV.

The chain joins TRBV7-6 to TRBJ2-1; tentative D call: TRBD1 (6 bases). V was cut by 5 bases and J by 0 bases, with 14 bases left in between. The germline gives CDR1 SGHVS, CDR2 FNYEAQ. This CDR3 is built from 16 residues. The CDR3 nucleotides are TGTGCCAGCAGCGTAGACAGGACAAGCTCCTACAATGAGCAGTTCTTC. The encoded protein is CASSVDRTSSYNEQFF.

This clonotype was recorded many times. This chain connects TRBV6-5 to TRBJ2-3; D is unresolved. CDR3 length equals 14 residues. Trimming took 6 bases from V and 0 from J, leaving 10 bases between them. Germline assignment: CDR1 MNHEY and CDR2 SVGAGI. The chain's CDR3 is CASSYSSSTDTQYF. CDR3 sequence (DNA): TGTGCCAGCAGCTACAGCTCTAGCACAGATACGCAGTATTTT.

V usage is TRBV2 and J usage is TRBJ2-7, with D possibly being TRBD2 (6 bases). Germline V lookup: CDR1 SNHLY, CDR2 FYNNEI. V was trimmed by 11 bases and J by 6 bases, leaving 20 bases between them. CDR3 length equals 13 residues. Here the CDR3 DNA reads TGTGCCTGTCTCTTAGCGGAGGGGAGCGAGCAGTACTTC. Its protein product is CACLLAEGSEQYF.

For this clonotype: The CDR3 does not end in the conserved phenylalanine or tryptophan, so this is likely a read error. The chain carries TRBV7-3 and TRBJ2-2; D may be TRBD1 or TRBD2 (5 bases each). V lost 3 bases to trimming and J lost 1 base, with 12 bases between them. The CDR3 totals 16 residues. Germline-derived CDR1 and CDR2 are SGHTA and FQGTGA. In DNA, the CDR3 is TGTGCCAGCAGCTTCACCGGGACCGTGAACACCGGGGAGCTGTTTCTT. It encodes CASSFTGTVNTGELFL.

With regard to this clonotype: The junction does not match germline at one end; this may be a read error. The CDR3 DNA follows: TGTGCCAGCAGTGAAGAAGGCGAGGCCTACAAGCAGTACTTC. It encodes CASSEEGEAYKQYF. The V call is TRBV25-1, the J call TRBJ2-7; unclear D gene. The CDR3 is 14 amino acids. Germline V gene lookup returns CDR1 MGHDK and CDR2 SYGVNS.

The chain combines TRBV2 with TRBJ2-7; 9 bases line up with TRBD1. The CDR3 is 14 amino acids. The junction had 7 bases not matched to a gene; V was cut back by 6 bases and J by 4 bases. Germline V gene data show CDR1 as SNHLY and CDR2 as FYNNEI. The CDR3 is CASRAGTGRYEQYF. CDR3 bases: TGTGCCAGCAGAGCCGGGACAGGGCGGTACGAGCAGTACTTC.

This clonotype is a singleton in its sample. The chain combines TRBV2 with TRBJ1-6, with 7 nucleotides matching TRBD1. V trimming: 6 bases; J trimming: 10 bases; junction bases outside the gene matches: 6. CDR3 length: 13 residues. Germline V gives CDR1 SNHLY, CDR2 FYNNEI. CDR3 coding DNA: TGTGCCAGCAGGGGGGGACAGAGCTCACCCCTCCACTTT. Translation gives CASRGGQSSPLHF.

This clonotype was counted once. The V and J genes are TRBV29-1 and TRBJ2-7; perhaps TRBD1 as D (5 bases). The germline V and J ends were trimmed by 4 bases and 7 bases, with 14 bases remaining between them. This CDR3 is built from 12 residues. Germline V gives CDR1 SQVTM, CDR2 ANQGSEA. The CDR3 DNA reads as TGCAGCGTTGTTAAAGGGGCCGGGGAGCAGTACTTC. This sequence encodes CSVVKGAGEQYF.